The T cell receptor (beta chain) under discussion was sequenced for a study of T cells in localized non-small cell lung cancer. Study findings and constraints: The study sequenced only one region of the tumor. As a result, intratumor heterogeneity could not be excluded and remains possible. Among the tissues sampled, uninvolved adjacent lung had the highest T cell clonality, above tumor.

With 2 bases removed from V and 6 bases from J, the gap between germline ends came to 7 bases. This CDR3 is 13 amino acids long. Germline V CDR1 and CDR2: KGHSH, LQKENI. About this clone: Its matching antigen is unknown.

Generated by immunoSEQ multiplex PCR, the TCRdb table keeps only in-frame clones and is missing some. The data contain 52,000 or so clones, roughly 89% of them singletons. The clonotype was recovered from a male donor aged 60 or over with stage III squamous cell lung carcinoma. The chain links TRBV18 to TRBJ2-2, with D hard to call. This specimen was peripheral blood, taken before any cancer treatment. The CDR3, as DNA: TGTGCCAGCTCACCAGCCCGGGCCGGGGAGCTGTTTTTT. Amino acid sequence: CASSPARAGELFF.